A selection of T cell receptor beta chains follows, all from one sample in a study of cytomegalovirus exposure and HLA in healthy donors. The data were produced by immunoSEQ multiplex PCR, yet TCRdb's version contains in-frame clones alone and is incomplete. The profile shows roughly 130,000 clones, about 80% of them singletons. Sequenced sample: PBMCs. The receptors originated from a boy aged 2 to 10 in good health and CMV-seronegative. The CDR3 runs from the conserved cysteine through the conserved F or W. D genes are given only for firm matches. Clone size is not always given. Where it is, it says once, few, many or a class for expanded clones.

clone_size,j_call,v_call,d_call,cdr3_aa,cdr3_nt
-,TRBJ1-1,TRBV20-1,-,CSASLPPEAFF,TGCAGTGCTAGTCTTCCCCCTGAAGCTTTCTTT
once,TRBJ2-7,TRBV5-1,-,CASSLDLQGFEQYF,TGCGCCAGCAGCTTGGACCTACAGGGTTTCGAGCAGTACTTC
-,TRBJ2-2,TRBV4-2,TRBD2,CASSLRGRAGAFDGELFF,TGTGCCAGCAGCCTCCGGGGTCGAGCGGGAGCCTTTGACGGGGAGCTGTTTTTT
few,TRBJ1-4,TRBV4-1,-,CASSQLVAGADEKLFF,TGCGCCAGCAGCCAACTCGTCGCCGGTGCTGATGAAAAACTGTTTTTT
-,TRBJ1-4,TRBV5-6,-,CASSSPGVEKLFF,TGTGCCAGCAGCTCCCCAGGGGTAGAAAAACTGTTTTTT
-,TRBJ2-7,TRBV10-3,TRBD1,CAIRSQGNYEQYF,TGTGCCATCAGGTCACAGGGGAATTACGAGCAGTACTTC
-,TRBJ1-2,TRBV6-6,-,CASSLYKGDEYGYTF,TGTGCCAGCAGTTTGTACAAGGGGGATGAGTATGGCTACACCTTC
-,TRBJ1-1,TRBV2,-,CASSQVPEAFF,TGTGCCAGCAGTCAGGTCCCTGAAGCTTTCTTT
-,TRBJ1-2,TRBV18,-,CASSPTAKTGAGYGYTF,TGTGCCAGCTCACCGACCGCTAAGACAGGTGCTGGGTATGGCTACACCTTC
once,TRBJ1-2,TRBV7-9,TRBD1,CASSLPGQGTGYTF,TGTGCCAGCAGCCTTCCCGGACAGGGGACTGGCTACACCTTC
-,TRBJ1-1,TRBV6-5,TRBD1,CASSSPGQRLNTEAFF,TGTGCCAGCAGTTCACCGGGACAGAGGCTGAACACTGAAGCTTTCTTT
-,TRBJ1-2,TRBV6-5,-,CASSPRGSYGYTF,TGTGCCAGCAGCCCCAGGGGTAGCTATGGCTACACCTTC
-,TRBJ2-2,TRBV2,TRBD2,CASNPSGSNTGELFF,TGTGCCAGCAACCCTAGCGGGAGTAACACCGGGGAGCTGTTTTTT
-,TRBJ1-4,TRBV5-1,-,CASSSTGQGLAEKLFF,TGCGCCAGCAGCTCTACCGGCCAGGGATTGGCTGAAAAACTGTTTTTT
-,TRBJ1-2,TRBV2,TRBD1,CASSETGQGYGYTF,TGTGCCAGCAGTGAAACAGGACAGGGGTATGGCTACACCTTC
-,TRBJ1-1,TRBV7-9,TRBD1,CASTPGGQGASEAFF,TGTGCCAGCACTCCGGGGGGACAGGGGGCCTCTGAAGCTTTCTTT
-,TRBJ2-3,TRBV11-2,-,CASSLGGGHGTDTQYF,TGTGCCAGCAGCTTAGGGGGGGGGCACGGCACAGATACGCAGTATTTT
-,TRBJ1-2,TRBV5-1,-,CASSPPVPGYGYTF,TGCGCCAGCAGCCCCCCAGTGCCGGGGTATGGCTACACCTTC
-,TRBJ2-3,TRBV7-8,TRBD1,CASSPIGQAADTQYF,TGTGCCAGCAGCCCAATAGGACAGGCAGCAGATACGCAGTATTTT
-,TRBJ2-1,TRBV19,-,CASSIAATTPPYNEQFF,TGTGCCAGTAGTATAGCTGCAACGACTCCCCCCTACAATGAGCAGTTCTTC
once,TRBJ2-7,TRBV7-8,-,CASTYRSGVGEQYF,TGTGCCAGCACCTACCGGTCCGGGGTTGGCGAGCAGTACTTC
-,TRBJ2-1,TRBV11-2,-,CASSRRGLGNEQFF,TGTGCCAGCAGCCGACGGGGTTTGGGCAATGAGCAGTTCTTC
-,TRBJ2-7,TRBV7-2,TRBD1,CASSLGQGFYEQYF,TGTGCCAGCAGCCTGGGACAGGGGTTTTACGAGCAGTACTTC
-,TRBJ2-7,TRBV14,TRBD1,CASSQARTGTVSYEQYF,TGTGCCAGCAGCCAGGCCAGGACAGGGACGGTCTCCTACGAGCAGTACTTC